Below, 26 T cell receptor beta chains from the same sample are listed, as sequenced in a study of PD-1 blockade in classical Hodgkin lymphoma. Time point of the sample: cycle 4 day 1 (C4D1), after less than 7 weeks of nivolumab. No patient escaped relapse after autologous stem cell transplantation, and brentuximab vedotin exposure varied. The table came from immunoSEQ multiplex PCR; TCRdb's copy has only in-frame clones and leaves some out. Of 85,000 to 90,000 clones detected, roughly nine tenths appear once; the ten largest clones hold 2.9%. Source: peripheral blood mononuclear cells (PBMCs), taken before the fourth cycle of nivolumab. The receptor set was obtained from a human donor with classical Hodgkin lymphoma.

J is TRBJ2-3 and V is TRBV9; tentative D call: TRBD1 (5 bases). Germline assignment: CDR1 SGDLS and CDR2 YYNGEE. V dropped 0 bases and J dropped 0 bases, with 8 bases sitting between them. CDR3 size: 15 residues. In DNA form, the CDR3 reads TGTGCCAGCAGCGTAGCAGGGCTTAGCACAGATACGCAGTATTTT. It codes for CASSVAGLSTDTQYF.

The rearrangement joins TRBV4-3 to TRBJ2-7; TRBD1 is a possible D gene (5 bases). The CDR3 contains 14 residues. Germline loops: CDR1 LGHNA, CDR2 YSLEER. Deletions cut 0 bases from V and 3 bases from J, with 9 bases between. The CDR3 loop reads CASSQEGRGYEQYF. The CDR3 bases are TGCGCCAGCAGCCAAGAGGGAAGGGGCTACGAGCAGTACTTC.

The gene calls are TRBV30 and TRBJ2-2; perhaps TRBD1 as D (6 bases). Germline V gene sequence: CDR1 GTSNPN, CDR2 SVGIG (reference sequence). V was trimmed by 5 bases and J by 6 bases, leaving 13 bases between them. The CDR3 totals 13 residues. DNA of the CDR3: TGTGCCTGGTCCCGACAGGTGTCCGGGGAGCTGTTTTTT. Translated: CAWSRQVSGELFF.

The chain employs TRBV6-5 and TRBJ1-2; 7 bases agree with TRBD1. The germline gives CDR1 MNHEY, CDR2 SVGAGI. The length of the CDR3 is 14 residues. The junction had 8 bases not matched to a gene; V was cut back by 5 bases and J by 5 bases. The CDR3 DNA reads TGTGCCAGCAGTAGGACAGGTCTGGGTTATGGCTACACCTTC. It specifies CASSRTGLGYGYTF.

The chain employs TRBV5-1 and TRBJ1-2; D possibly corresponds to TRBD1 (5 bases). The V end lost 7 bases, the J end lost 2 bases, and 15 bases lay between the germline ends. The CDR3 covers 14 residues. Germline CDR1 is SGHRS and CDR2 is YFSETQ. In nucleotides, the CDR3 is TGCGCCAGCGCTCTTCTAGGGGAGAACTATGGCTACACCTTC. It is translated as CASALLGENYGYTF. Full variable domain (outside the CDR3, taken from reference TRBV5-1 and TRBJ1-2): KAGVTQTPRYLIKTRGQQVTLSCSPISGHRSVSWYQQTPGQGLQFLFEYFSETQRNKGNFPGRFSGRQFSNSRSEMNVSTLELGDSALYLCASALLGENYGYTFGSGTRLTVV.

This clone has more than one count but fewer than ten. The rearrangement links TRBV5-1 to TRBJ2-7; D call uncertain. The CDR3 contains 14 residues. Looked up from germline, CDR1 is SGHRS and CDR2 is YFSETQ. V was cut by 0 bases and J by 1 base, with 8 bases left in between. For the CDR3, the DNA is TGCGCCAGCAGCTTGGTACAGCGATCCTACGAGCAGTACTTC. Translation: CASSLVQRSYEQYF.

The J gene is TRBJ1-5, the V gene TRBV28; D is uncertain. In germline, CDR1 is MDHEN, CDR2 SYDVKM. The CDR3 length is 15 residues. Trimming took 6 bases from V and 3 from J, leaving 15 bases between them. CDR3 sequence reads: CASSLSELPNQPQHF. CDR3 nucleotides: TGTGCCAGCAGCCTCAGTGAACTCCCCAATCAGCCCCAGCATTTT.

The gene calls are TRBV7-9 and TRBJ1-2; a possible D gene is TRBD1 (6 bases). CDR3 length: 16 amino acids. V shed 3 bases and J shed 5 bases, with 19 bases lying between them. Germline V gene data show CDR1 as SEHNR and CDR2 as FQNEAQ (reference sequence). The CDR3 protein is CASSLDRSILQYGYTF. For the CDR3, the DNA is TGTGCCAGCAGCTTGGACAGATCTATTCTCCAGTATGGCTACACCTTC.

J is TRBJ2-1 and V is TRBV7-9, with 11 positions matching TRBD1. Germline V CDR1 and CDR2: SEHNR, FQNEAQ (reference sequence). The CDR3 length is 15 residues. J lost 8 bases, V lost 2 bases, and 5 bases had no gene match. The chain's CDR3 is CASSLSGTGGDEQFF. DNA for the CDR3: TGTGCCAGCAGCTTAAGCGGGACAGGGGGGGATGAGCAGTTCTTC.

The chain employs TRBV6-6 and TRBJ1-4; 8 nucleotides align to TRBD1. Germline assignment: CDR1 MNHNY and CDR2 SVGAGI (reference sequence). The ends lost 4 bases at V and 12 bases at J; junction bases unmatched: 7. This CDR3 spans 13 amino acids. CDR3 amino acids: CASSSQGAWELFF. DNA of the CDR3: TGTGCCAGCAGTTCGCAGGGGGCCTGGGAACTGTTTTTT.

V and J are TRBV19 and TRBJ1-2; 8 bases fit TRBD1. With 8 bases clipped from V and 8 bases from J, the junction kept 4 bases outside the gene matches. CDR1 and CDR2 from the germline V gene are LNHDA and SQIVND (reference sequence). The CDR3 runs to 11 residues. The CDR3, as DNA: TGTGCCAGTTTGACAGGGGACGGCTACACCTTC. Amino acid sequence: CASLTGDGYTF.

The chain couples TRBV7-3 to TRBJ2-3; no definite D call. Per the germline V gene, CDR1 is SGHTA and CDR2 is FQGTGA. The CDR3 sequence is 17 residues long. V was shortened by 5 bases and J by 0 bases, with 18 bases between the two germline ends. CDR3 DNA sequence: TGTGCCAGCAGCCCTGACGTTGGCTTGTCTAGCACAGATACGCAGTATTTT. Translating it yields CASSPDVGLSSTDTQYF.

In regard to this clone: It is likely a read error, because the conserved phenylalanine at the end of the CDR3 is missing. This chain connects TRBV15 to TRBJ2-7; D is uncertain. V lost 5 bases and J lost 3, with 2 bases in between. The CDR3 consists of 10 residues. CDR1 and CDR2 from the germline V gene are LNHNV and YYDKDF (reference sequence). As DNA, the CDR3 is TGTGCCACCAGCGGCTACGAGCAGTACCTC. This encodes CATSGYEQYL.

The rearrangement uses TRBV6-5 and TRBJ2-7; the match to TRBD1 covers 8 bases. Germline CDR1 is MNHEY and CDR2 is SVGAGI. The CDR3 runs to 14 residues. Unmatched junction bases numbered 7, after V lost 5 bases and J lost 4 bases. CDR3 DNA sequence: TGTGCCAGCAGTGGGACAGGCTTCGTATACGAGCAGTACTTC. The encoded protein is CASSGTGFVYEQYF.

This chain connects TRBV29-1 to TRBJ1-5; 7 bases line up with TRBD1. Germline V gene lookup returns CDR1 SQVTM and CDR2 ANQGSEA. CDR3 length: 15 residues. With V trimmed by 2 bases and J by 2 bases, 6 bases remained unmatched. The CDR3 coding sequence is TGCAGCGTTGAATTTGGTGGACAGGGCAATCAGCCCCAGCATTTT. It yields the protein CSVEFGGQGNQPQHF. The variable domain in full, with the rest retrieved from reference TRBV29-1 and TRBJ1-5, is SAVISQKPSRDICQRGTSLTIQCQVDSQVTMMFWYRQQPGQSLTLIATANQGSEATYESGFVIDKFPISRPNLTFSTLTVSNMSPEDSSIYLCSVEFGGQGNQPQHFGDGTRLSIL.

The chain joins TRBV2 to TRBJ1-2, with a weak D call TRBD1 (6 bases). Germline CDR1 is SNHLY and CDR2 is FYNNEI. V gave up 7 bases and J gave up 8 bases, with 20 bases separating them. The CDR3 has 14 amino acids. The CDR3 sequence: CASKLSNRVSGYTF. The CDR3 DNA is TGTGCCAGCAAACTTTCCAACAGGGTATCAGGCTACACCTTC.

The CDR3 is CASSFGRDNEQYF. CDR3 nucleotides: TGTGCCAGCAGTTTCGGCAGGGACAACGAGCAGTACTTC. This chain connects TRBV28 to TRBJ2-7, with D possibly being TRBD1 (6 bases). Trimming removed 3 bases at V and 5 bases at J, with 11 bases between. CDR3 length: 13 residues. Germline V CDR1 and CDR2: MDHEN, SYDVKM.

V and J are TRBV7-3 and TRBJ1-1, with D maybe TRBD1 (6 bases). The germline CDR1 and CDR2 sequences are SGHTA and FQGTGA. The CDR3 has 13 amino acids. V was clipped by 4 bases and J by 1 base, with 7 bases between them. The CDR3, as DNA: TGTGCCAGCAGCTCGACAGGGAACACTGAAGCTTTCTTT. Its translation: CASSSTGNTEAFF.

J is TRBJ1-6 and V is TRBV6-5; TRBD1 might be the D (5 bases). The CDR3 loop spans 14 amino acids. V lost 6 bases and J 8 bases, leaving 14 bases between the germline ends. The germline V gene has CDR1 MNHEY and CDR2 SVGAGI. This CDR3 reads CASSLGDGYSPLHF. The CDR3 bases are TGTGCCAGCAGCTTGGGGGACGGCTATTCACCCCTCCACTTT.

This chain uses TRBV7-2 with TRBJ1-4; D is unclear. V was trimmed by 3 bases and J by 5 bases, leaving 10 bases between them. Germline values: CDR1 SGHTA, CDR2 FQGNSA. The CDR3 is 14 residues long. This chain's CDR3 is CASSFNGLNEKLFF. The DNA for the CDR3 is TGTGCCAGCAGCTTTAACGGACTCAATGAAAAACTGTTTTTT.

The CDR3 here is CASSALTRVGIADETQYF. The CDR3 nucleotides read TGTGCCAGCAGCGCCCTCACTCGGGTTGGTATAGCGGACGAGACCCAGTACTTC. V is TRBV5-6 and J is TRBJ2-5; D possibly corresponds to TRBD2 (6 bases). The CDR3 runs 18 residues. V shed 4 bases and J shed 5 bases, with 27 bases lying between them. Germline loops: CDR1 SGHDT, CDR2 YYEEEE.

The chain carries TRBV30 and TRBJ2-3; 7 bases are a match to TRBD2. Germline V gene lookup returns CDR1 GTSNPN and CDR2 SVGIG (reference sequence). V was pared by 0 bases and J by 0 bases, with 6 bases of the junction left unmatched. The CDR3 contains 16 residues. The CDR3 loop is CAWSVSASGSTDTQYF. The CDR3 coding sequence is TGTGCCTGGAGTGTATCGGCTAGCGGTAGCACAGATACGCAGTATTTT.

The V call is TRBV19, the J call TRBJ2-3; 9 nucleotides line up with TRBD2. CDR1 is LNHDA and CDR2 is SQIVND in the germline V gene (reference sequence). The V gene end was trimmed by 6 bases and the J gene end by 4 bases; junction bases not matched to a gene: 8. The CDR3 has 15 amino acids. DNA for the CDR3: TGTGCCAGTAGCAAGCGAGCGGGGGGATCAGATACGCAGTATTTT. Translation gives CASSKRAGGSDTQYF.

CDR3 region: CASSPGFRVNTEAFF. CDR3 bases: TGTGCCAGCAGCCCCGGTTTCCGGGTGAACACTGAAGCTTTCTTT. This chain connects TRBV11-2 to TRBJ1-1; no clear D gene. Germline V CDR1 and CDR2: SGHAT, FQNNGV. This CDR3 is built from 15 residues. Trimming removed 5 bases from V and 0 bases from J, with 13 bases in between.

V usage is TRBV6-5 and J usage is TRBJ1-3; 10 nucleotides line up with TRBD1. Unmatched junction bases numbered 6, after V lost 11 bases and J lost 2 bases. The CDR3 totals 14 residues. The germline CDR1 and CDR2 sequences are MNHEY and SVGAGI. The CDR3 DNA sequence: TGTGCCGCCCGGACAGGGGGTACTGGAAACACCATATATTTT. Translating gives CAARTGGTGNTIYF.

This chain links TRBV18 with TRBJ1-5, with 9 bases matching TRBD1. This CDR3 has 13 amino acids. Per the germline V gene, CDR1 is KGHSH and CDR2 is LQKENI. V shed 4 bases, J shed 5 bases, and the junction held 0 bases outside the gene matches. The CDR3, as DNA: TGTGCCAGCTCACGGACAGGGGATCAGCCCCAGCATTTT. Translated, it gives CASSRTGDQPQHF.